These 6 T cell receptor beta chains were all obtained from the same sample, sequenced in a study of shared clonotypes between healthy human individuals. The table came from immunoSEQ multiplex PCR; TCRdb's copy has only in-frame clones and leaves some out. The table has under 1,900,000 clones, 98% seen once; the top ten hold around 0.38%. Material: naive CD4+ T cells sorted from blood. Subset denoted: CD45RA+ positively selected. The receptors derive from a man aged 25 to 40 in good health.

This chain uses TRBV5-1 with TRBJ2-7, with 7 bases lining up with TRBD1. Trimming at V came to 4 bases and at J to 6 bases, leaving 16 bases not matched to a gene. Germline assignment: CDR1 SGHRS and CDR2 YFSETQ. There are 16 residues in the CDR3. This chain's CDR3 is CASSAGTVFGFGEQYF. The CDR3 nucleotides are TGCGCCAGCAGCGCCGGGACAGTTTTCGGTTTCGGCGAGCAGTACTTC.

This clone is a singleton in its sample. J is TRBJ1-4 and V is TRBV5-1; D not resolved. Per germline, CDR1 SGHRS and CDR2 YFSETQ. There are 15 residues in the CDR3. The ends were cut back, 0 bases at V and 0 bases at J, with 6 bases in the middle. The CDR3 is CASSLVNPTNEKLFF. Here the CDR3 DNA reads TGCGCCAGCAGCTTGGTGAACCCAACTAATGAAAAACTGTTTTTT.

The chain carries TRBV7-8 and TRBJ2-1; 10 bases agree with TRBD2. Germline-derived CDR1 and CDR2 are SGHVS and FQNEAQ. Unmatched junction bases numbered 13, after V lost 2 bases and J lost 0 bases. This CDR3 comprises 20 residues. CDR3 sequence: CASSLIPGLAAVPSYNEQFF. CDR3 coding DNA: TGTGCCAGCAGCTTAATACCTGGACTAGCGGCCGTCCCCTCCTACAATGAGCAGTTCTTC.

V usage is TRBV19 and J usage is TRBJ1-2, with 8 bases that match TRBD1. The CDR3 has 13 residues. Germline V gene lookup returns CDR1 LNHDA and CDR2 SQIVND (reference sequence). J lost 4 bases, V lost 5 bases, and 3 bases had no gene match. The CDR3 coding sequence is TGTGCCAGTAGTGCAGGGGGCAGCTATGGCTACACCTTC. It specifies CASSAGGSYGYTF.

CDR3 sequence: CATSRVGGSYNEQFF. DNA for the CDR3: TGTGCCACCAGCAGAGTGGGCGGCTCCTACAATGAGCAGTTCTTC. This chain links TRBV15 with TRBJ2-1; D is uncertain. With 1 base removed from V and 0 bases from J, the gap between germline ends came to 7 bases. The germline gives CDR1 LNHNV, CDR2 YYDKDF (reference sequence). This CDR3 is built from 15 residues.

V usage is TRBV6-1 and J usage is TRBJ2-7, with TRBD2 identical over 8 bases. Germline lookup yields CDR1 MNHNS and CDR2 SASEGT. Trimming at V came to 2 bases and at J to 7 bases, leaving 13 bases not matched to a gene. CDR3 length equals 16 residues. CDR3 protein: CASSESGAISGNEQYF. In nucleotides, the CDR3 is TGTGCCAGCAGTGAATCAGGCGCTATTAGCGGGAATGAGCAGTACTTC.